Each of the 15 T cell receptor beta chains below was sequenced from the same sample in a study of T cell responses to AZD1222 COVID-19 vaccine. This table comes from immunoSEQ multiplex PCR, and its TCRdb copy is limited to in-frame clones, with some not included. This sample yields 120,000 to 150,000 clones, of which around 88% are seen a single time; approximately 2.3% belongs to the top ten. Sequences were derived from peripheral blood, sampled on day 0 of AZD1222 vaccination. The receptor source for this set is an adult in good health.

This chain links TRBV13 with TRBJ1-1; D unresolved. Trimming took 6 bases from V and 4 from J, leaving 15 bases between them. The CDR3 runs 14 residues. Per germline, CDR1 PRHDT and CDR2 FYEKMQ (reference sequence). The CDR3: CASSLETGVTEAFF. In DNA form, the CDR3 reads TGTGCCAGCAGTTTGGAGACCGGCGTCACTGAAGCTTTCTTT.

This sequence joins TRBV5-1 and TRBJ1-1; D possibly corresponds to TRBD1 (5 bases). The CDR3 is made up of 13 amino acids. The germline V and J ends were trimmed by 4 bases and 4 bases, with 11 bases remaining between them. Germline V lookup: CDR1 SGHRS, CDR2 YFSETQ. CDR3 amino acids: CASSGSGVTEAFF. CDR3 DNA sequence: TGCGCCAGCAGCGGTTCGGGGGTCACTGAAGCTTTCTTT.

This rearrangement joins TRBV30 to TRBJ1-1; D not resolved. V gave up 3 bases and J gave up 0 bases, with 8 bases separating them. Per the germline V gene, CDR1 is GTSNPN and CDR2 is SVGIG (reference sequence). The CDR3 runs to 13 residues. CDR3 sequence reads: CAWREQLNTEAFF. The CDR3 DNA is TGTGCCTGGAGAGAACAGCTGAACACTGAAGCTTTCTTT.

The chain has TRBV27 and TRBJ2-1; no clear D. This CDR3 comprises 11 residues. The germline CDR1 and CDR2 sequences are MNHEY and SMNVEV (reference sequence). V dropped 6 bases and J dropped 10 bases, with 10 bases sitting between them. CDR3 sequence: CASSRFNEQFF. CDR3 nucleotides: TGTGCCAGCAGCCGTTTTAACGAGCAGTTCTTC.

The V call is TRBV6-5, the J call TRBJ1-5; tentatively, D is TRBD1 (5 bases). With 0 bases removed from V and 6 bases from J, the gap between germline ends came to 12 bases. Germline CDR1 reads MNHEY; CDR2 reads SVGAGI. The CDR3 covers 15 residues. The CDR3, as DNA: TGTGCCAGCAGTTACTCGAATGTGGGGCGTCAGCCCCAGCATTTT. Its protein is CASSYSNVGRQPQHF.

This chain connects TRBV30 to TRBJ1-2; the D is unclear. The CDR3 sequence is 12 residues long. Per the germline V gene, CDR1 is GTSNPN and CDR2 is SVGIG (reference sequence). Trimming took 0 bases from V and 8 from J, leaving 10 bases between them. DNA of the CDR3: TGTGCCTGGAGTGTCGCCCGAGGGGGCTACACCTTC. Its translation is CAWSVARGGYTF.

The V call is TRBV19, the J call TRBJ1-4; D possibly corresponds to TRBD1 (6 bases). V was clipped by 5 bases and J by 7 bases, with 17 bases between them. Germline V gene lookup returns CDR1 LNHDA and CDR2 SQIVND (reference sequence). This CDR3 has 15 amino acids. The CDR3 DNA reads TGTGCCAGTAGTGCCTCGGGGGGCATCGGTGAAAAACTGTTTTTT. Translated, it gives CASSASGGIGEKLFF.

The CDR3 reads CASSKMGDTQYF. CDR3 nucleotide sequence: TGTGCCAGCAGCAAAATGGGAGATACGCAGTATTTT. This rearrangement joins TRBV9 to TRBJ2-3, with D unresolved. V shed 4 bases and J shed 5 bases, with 8 bases lying between them. The CDR3 loop spans 12 amino acids. CDR1 and CDR2 (germline): SGDLS, YYNGEE.

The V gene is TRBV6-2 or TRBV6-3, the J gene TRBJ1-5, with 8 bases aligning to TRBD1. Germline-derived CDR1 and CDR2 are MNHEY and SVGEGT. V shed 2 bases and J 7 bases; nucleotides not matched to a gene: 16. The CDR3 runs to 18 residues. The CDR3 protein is CASSYPAYGQGPGQPQHF. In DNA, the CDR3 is TGTGCCAGCAGTTACCCAGCGTACGGACAGGGCCCGGGACAGCCCCAGCATTTT.

The CDR3 reads CAISPTGFHEQYF. Written as DNA, the CDR3 is TGTGCCATCAGCCCGACAGGGTTCCACGAGCAGTACTTC. The V gene is TRBV10-3, the J gene TRBJ2-7; the match to TRBD1 covers 7 bases. V lost 6 bases, J lost 5 bases, and 7 bases stayed unmatched. This CDR3 has 13 amino acids. The germline CDR1 and CDR2 sequences are ENHRY and SYGVKD.

The CDR3 sequence: CASSPTGAGTDTQYF. The CDR3 DNA reads TGTGCCAGCAGCCCCACAGGGGCAGGCACAGATACGCAGTATTTT. The V gene is TRBV5-5, the J gene TRBJ2-3, with TRBD1 identical over 7 bases. The V segment lost 4 bases and the J segment 1 base; nucleotides outside the gene matches: 6. The CDR3 runs to 15 residues. The germline gives CDR1 SGHKS, CDR2 YYEKEE (reference sequence).

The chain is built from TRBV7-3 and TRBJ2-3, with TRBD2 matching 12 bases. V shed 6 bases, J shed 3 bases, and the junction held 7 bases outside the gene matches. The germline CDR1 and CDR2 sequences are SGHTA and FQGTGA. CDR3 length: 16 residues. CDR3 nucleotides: TGTGCCAGCAGTCTTCTAGCGGGAGGGCGTACAGATACGCAGTATTTT. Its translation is CASSLLAGGRTDTQYF.

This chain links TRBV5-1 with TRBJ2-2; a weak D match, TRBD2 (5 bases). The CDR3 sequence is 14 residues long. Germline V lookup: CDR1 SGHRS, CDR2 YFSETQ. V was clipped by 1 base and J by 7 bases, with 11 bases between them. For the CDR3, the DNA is TGCGCCAGCAGCTTGTCTGATCGGGGCGGGGAGCTGTTTTTT. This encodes CASSLSDRGGELFF.

CDR3 region: CASSFAGKNTEAFF. The CDR3 DNA reads as TGTGCCAGCAGCTTTGCAGGAAAGAACACTGAAGCTTTCTTT. The genes are TRBV7-6 and TRBJ1-1; D uncertain. The V end was cut by 3 bases, the J end by 1 base, with 9 bases between. Germline values: CDR1 SGHVS, CDR2 FNYEAQ. The CDR3 is made up of 14 amino acids.

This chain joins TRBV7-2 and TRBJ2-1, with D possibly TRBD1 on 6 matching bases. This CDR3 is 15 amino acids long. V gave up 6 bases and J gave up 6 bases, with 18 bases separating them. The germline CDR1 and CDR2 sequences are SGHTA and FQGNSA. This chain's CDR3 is CASRPILTGINEQFF. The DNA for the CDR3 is TGTGCCAGCAGACCCATACTAACAGGGATCAATGAGCAGTTCTTC.